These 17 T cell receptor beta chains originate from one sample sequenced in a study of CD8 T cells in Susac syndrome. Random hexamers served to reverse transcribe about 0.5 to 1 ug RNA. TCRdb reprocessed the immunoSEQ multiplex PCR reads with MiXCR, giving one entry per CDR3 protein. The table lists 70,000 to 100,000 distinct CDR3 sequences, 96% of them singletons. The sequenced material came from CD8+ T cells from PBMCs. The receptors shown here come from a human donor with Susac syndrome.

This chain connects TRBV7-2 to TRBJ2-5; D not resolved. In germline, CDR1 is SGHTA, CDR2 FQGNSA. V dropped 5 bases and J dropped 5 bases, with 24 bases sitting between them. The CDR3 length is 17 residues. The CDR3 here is CASSQAGLSTLGETQYF. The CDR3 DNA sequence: TGTGCCAGCAGCCAGGCCGGGCTGTCGACACTTGGGGAGACCCAGTACTTC.

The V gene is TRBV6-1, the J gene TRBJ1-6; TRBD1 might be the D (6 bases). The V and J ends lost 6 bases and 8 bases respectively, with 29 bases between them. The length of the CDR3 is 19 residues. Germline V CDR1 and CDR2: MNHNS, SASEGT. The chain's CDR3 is CASSPSTGTSLPGDSPLHF. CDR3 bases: TGTGCCAGCAGCCCCTCAACCGGGACATCCCTTCCCGGGGATTCACCCCTCCACTTT.

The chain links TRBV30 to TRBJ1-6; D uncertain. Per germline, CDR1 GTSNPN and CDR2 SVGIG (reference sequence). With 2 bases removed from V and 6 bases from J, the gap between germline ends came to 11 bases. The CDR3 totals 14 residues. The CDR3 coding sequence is TGTGCCTGGAGTTCGTCCGCCCTTAATTCACCCCTCCACTTT. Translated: CAWSSSALNSPLHF. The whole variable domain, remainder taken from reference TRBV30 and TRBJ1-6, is SQTIHQWPATLVQPVGSPLSLECTVEGTSNPNLYWYRQAAGRGLQLLFYSVGIGQISSEVPQNLSASRPQDRQFILSSKKLLLSDSGFYLCAWSSSALNSPLHFGNGTRLTVT.

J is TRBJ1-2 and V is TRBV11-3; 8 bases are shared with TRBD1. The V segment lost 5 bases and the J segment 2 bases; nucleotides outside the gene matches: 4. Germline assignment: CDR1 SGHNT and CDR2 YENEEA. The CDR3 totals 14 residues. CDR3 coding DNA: TGTGCCAGCAGCCCGAGACAGGGGAACTATGGCTACACCTTC. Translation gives CASSPRQGNYGYTF.

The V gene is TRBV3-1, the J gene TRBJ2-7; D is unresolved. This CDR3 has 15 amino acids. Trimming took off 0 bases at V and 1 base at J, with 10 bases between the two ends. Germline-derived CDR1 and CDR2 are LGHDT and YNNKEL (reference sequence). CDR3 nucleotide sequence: TGTGCCAGCAGCCAAGAAAGTGGTGTGTCCTACGAGCAGTACTTC. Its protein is CASSQESGVSYEQYF.

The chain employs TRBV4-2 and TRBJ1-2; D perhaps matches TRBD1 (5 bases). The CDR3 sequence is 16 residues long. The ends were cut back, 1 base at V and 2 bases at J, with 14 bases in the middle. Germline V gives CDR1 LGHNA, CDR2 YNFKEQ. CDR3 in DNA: TGTGCCAGCAGCCAAGGGGACGGCAGGGACAACTATGGCTACACCTTC. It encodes CASSQGDGRDNYGYTF.

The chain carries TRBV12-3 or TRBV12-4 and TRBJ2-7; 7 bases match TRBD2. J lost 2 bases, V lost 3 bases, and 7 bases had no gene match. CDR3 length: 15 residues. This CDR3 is CASSFMGGLAYEQYF. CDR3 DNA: TGTGCCAGCAGTTTTATGGGGGGGTTGGCCTACGAGCAGTACTTC.

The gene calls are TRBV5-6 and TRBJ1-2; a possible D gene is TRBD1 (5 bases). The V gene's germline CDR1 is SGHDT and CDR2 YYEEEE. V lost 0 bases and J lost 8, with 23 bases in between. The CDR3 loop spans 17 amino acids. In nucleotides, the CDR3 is TGTGCCAGCAGCTTGGTTGGGGGTGGCGTTCCGGTTCAGGGCTACACCTTC. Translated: CASSLVGGGVPVQGYTF.

The CDR3 nucleotides read TGCAGCGTTGGGGGCAGGTTATACAATGAGCAGTTCTTC. Residues: CSVGGRLYNEQFF. This chain links TRBV29-1 with TRBJ2-1; D perhaps matches TRBD1 (5 bases). The germline gives CDR1 SQVTM, CDR2 ANQGSEA. This CDR3 spans 13 amino acids. Between the trimmed V and J ends, which lost 4 bases and 4 bases, there was a span of 11 bases.

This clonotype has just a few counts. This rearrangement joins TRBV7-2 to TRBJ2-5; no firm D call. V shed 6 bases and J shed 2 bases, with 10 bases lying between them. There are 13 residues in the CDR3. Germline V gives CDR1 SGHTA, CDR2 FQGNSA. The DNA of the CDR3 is TGTGCCAGCAGTTTGGTCGGGCAAGAGACCCAGTACTTC. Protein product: CASSLVGQETQYF.

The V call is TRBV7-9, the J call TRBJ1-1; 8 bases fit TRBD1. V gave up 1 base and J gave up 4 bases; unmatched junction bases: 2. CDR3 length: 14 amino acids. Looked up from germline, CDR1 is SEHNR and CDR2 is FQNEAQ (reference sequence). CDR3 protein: CASSLGQGFTEAFF. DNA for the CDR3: TGTGCCAGCAGCTTAGGACAGGGGTTCACTGAAGCTTTCTTT. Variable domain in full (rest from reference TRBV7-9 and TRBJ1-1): DTGVSQNPRHKITKRGQNVTFRCDPISEHNRLYWYRQTLGQGPEFLTYFQNEAQLEKSRLLSDRFSAERPKGSFSTLEIQRTEQGDSAMYLCASSLGQGFTEAFFGQGTRLTVV.

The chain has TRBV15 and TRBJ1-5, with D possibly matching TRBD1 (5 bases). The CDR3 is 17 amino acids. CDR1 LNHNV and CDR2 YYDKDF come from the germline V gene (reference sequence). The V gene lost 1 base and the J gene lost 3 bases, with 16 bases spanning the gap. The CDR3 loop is CATSRVRGAGYNQPQHF. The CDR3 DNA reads TGTGCCACCAGCAGAGTAAGAGGGGCGGGATACAATCAGCCCCAGCATTTT.

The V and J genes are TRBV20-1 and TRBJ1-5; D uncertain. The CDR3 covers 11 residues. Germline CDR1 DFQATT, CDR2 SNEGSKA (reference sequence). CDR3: CTPDSALFQHF. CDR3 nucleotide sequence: TGCACCCCTGATTCAGCCTTATTCCAGCATTTT.

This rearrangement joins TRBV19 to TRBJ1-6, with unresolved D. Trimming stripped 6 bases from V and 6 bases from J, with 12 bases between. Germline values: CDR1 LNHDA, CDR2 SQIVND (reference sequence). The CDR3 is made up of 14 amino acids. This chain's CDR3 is CASRPEGSNSPLHF. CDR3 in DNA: TGTGCCAGTAGACCGGAGGGTAGTAATTCACCCCTCCACTTT.

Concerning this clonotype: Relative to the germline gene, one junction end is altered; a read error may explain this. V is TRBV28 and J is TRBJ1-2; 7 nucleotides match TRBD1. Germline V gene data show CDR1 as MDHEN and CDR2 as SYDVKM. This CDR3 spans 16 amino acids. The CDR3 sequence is CASTLPGTEAVNGYTF. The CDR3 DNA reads TGTGCCAGCACTTTACCCGGGACAGAGGCCGTCAATGGCTACACCTTC.

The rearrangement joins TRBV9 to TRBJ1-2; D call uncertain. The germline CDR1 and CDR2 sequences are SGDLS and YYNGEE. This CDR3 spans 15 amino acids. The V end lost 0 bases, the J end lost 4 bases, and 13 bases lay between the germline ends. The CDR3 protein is CASSVDLRSLYGYTF. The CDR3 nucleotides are TGTGCCAGCAGCGTAGATCTCCGATCACTCTATGGCTACACCTTC.

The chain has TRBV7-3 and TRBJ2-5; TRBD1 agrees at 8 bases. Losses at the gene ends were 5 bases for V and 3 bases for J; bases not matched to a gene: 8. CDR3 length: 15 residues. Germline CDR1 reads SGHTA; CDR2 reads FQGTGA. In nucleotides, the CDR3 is TGTGCCAGCAGCCCGCAGGGACAGGATGAAGAGACCCAGTACTTC. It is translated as CASSPQGQDEETQYF. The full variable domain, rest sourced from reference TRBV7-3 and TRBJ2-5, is GAGVSQTPSNKVTEKGKYVELRCDPISGHTALYWYRQSLGQGPEFLIYFQGTGAADDSGLPNDRFFAVRPEGSVSTLKIQRTERGDSAVYLCASSPQGQDEETQYFGPGTRLLVL.